This T cell receptor beta chain was retrieved from a study of T cells in localized non-small cell lung cancer. TCRdb keeps only in-frame clones here, not all; method: immunoSEQ multiplex PCR. The sample consists of 14,000 or so clones, about 92% of them appearing once. Overall study results and limits: Sequencing was restricted to one tumor region; therefore, heterogeneity remains possible. Uninvolved nearby lung showed the greatest T cell clonality, exceeding that found in tumor. Higher T cell density in the blood was associated with longer overall survival, whereas higher adjacent-lung clonality associated with shorter survival. Appearance in adjacent lung was seen for a median around 55 of the top 100 tumor clones.

CDR3 length: 15 amino acids. Losses at the gene ends were 6 bases for V and 6 bases for J; bases not matched to a gene: 9. Germline V lookup: CDR1 SGHVS, CDR2 FNYEAQ. Worth noting for this clone: Its antigen is undetermined.

Source: peripheral blood mononuclear cells, taken before any cancer treatment. This chain joins TRBV7-6 and TRBJ2-1; 9 nucleotides agree with TRBD1. The TCR originated in a man aged 40 to 75 with stage III lung adenocarcinoma. The chain's CDR3 is CASSSPGQGFNEQFF. In nucleotides, the CDR3 is TGTGCCAGCAGTTCTCCGGGACAGGGATTCAATGAGCAGTTCTTC.